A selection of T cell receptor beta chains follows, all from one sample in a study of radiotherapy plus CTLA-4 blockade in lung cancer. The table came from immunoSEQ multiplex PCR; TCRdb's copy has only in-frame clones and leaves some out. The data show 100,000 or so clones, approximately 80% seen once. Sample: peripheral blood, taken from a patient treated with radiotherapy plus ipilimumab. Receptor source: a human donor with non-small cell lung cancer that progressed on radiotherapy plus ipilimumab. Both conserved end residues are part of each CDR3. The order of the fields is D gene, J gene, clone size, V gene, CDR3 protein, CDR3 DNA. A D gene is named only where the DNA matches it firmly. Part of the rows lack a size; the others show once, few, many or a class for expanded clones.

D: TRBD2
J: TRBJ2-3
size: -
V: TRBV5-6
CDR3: CASSFGTSTQYF
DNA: TGTGCCAGCAGCTTCGGGACTAGTACGCAGTATTTT

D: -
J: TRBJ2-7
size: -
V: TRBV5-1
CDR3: CASSLGHNSYEQYF
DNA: TGCGCCAGCAGCCTAGGACATAACTCCTACGAGCAGTACTTC

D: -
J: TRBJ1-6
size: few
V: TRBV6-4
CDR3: CASSDSIGPLHF
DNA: TGTGCCAGCAGTGACTCGATCGGACCCCTCCACTTT

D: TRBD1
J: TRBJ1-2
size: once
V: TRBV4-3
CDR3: CASSQGPGQTVTF
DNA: TGCGCCAGCAGCCAAGGCCCGGGACAGACAGTCACCTTC

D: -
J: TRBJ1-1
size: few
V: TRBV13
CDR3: CASSFDSRNTEAFF
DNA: TGTGCCAGCAGCTTCGACAGTAGGAACACTGAAGCTTTCTTT

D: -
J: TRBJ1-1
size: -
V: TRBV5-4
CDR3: CASSPSTRLGNTEAFF
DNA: TGTGCCAGCAGTCCCTCGACCCGACTTGGGAACACTGAAGCTTTCTTT

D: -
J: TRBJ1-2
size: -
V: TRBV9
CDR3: CASSVDADRGLFF
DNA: TGTGCCAGCAGCGTAGATGCGGATAGGGGCCTCTTCTTC

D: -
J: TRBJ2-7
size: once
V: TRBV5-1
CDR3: CASSPGLTPTYEQYF
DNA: TGCGCCAGCAGCCCCGGACTAACACCGACCTACGAGCAGTACTTC

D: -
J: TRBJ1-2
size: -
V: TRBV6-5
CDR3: CASSSRGGGYTF
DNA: TGTGCCAGCAGTTCCAGGGGAGGAGGCTACACCTTC

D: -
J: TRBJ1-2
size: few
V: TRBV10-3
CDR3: CAISEELRGDRYGYTF
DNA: TGTGCCATCAGTGAGGAATTAAGGGGAGATCGGTATGGCTACACCTTC

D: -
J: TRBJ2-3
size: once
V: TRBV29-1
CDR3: CSGLARRSTDTQYF
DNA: TGCAGCGGCTTAGCGCGCAGGAGCACAGATACGCAGTATTTT

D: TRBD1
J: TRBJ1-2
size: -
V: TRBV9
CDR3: CASSPGGSGYTF
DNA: TGTGCCAGCAGCCCAGGGGGGAGTGGCTACACCTTC

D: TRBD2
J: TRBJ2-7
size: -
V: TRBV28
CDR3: CASLGSSGTPYEQYF
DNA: TGTGCCAGCCTGGGGAGTAGCGGGACCCCCTACGAGCAGTACTTC

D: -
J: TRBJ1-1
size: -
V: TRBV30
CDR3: CAWIKRGATEAFF
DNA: TGTGCCTGGATCAAACGGGGGGCCACTGAAGCTTTCTTT

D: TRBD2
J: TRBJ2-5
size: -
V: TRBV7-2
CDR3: CASSLLAGPQETQYF
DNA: TGTGCCAGCAGCTTACTAGCGGGGCCTCAAGAGACCCAGTACTTC

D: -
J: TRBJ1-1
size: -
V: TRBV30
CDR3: CAWRAPGTQRDTEAFF
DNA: TGTGCCTGGCGCGCACCCGGGACCCAACGTGACACTGAAGCTTTCTTT

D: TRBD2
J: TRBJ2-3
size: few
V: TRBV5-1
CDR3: CASSLERGSTDTQYF
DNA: TGCGCCAGCAGCTTGGAGCGGGGGAGCACAGATACGCAGTATTTT

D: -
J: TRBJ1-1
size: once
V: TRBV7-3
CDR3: CASSLGTLNTEAFF
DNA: TGTGCCAGCAGCTTAGGGACATTGAACACTGAAGCTTTCTTT

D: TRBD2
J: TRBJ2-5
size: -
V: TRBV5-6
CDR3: CASSRLAGGPSQETQYF
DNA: TGTGCCAGCAGCAGACTAGCGGGAGGGCCCTCGCAAGAGACCCAGTACTTC

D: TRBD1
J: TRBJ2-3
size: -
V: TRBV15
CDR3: CATRDRGTDTQYF
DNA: TGTGCCACCAGGGACAGGGGCACAGATACGCAGTATTTT

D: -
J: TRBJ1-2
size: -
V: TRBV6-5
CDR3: CASSPGGYGYTF
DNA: TGTGCCAGCAGCCCGGGGGGCTATGGCTACACCTTC

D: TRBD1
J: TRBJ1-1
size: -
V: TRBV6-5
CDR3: CASSPVQGWPTEAFF
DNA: TGTGCCAGCAGTCCCGTACAGGGGTGGCCGACTGAAGCTTTCTTT

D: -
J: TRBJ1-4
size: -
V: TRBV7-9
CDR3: CASTTRDGPFEKLFF
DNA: TGTGCCAGCACCACTAGAGACGGACCGTTTGAAAAACTGTTTTTT

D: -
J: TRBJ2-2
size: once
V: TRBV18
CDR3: CASSPPYSSAGAVVGELFF
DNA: TGTGCCAGCTCACCACCGTATTCGTCCGCAGGGGCGGTCGTCGGGGAGCTGTTTTTT

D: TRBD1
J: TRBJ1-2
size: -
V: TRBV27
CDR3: CASSPTGAAFYGYTF
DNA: TGTGCCAGCAGTCCGACAGGGGCGGCCTTCTATGGCTACACCTTC

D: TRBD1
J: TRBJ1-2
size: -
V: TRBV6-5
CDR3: CASRSRDRGPPTF
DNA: TGTGCCAGCAGGTCCCGGGACAGGGGTCCCCCCACCTTC

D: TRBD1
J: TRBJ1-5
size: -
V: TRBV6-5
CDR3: CASSLRGGPNQPQHF
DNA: TGTGCCAGCAGCCTAAGAGGGGGCCCTAATCAGCCCCAGCATTTT

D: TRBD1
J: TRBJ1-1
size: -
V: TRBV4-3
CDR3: CASSQVTGDVEAFF
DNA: TGCGCCAGCAGCCAGGTGACAGGGGACGTTGAAGCTTTCTTT

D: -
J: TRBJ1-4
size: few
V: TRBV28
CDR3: CASSGGGTNEKLFF
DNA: TGTGCCAGCAGCGGGGGTGGAACTAATGAAAAACTGTTTTTT

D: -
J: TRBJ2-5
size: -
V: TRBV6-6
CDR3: CASHVRGAETQYF
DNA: TGTGCCAGCCACGTCCGGGGAGCAGAGACCCAGTACTTC

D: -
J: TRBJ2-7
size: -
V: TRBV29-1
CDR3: CSVEEGYGYEQYF
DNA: TGCAGCGTTGAAGAGGGTTATGGCTACGAGCAGTACTTC

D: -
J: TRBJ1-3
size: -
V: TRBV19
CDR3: CASQDSGARGNTIYF
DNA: TGTGCCAGTCAAGATTCGGGGGCGCGGGGAAACACCATATATTTT

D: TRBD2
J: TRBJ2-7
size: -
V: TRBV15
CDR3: CATILEGRELKNYEQYF
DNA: TGTGCCACCATACTAGAGGGGCGGGAGCTTAAGAACTACGAGCAGTACTTC

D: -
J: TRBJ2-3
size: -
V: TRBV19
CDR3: CASSIMRDTDTQYF
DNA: TGTGCCAGTAGTATCATGAGAGACACAGATACGCAGTATTTT

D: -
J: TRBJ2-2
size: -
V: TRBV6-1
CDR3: CASINRYSGELFF
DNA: TGTGCCAGCATTAATCGCTATTCCGGGGAGCTGTTTTTT

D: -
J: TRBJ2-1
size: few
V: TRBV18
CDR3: CASSLPSSTSLYNEQFF
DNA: TGTGCCAGCTCCCTCCCTTCCAGTACGTCCCTCTACAATGAGCAGTTCTTC

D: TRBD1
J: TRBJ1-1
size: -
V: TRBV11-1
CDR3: CASSLRTGMGTEAFF
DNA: TGTGCCAGCAGCTTACGGACAGGGATGGGCACTGAAGCTTTCTTT

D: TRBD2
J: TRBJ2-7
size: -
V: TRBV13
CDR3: CASSLGAGEGYEQYF
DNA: TGTGCCAGCAGCTTAGGAGCGGGAGAGGGGTACGAGCAGTACTTC

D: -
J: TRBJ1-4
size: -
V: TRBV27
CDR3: CASSLQSARGTTNEKLFF
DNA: TGTGCCAGCAGCCTGCAATCGGCTCGGGGGACGACTAATGAAAAACTGTTTTTT

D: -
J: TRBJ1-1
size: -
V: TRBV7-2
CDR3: CASSLVTGNTEAFF
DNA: TGTGCCAGCAGCTTAGTAACAGGGAACACTGAAGCTTTCTTT

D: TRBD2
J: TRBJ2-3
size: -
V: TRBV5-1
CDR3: CASSLNPLAGGSSQDTQYF
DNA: TGCGCCAGCAGCTTGAACCCTCTAGCGGGGGGGTCATCTCAAGATACGCAGTATTTT

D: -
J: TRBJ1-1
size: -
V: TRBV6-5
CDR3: CASSRSGVHTEAFF
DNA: TGTGCCAGCAGTCGTTCTGGGGTGCACACTGAAGCTTTCTTT

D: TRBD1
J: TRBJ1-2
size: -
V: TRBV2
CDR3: CASSGTGDGYTF
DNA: TGTGCCAGCAGTGGGACAGGTGATGGCTACACCTTC

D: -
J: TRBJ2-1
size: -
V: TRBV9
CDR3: CASSVVGGGEQFF
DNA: TGTGCCAGCAGCGTAGTAGGAGGAGGTGAGCAGTTCTTC

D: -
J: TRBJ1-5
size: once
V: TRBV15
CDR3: CATSRSLLSQGVGNQPQHF
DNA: TGTGCCACCAGCAGATCCCTCCTTTCACAGGGTGTGGGCAATCAGCCCCAGCATTTT

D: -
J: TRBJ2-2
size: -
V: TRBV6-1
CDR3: CASSVSTGITGELFF
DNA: TGTGCCAGCAGTGTTAGCACAGGGATCACCGGGGAGCTGTTTTTT

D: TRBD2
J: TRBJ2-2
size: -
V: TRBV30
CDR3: CAWSVAGGTGELFF
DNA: TGTGCCTGGAGTGTAGCGGGGGGGACCGGGGAGCTGTTTTTT

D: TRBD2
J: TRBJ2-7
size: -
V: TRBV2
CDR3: CASSRGLAGVYEQYF
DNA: TGTGCCAGCAGTCGAGGACTAGCGGGCGTCTACGAGCAGTACTTC

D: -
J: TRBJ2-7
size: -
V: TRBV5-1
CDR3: CASSPDNENEQYF
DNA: TGCGCCAGCAGCCCTGACAACGAGAACGAGCAGTACTTC

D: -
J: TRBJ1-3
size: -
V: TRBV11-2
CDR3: CASSSSPGNTIYF
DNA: TGTGCCAGCAGCTCCTCCCCTGGAAACACCATATATTTT

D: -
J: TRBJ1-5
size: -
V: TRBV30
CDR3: CAWTGQSNQPQHF
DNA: TGTGCCTGGACGGGACAATCCAATCAGCCCCAGCATTTT

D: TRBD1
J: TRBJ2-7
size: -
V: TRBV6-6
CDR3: CASSYWDRDWEQYF
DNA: TGTGCCAGCAGTTACTGGGACAGGGACTGGGAGCAGTACTTC

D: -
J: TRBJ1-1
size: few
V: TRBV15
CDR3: CATSREQMNTEAFF
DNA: TGTGCCACCAGCAGAGAACAGATGAACACTGAAGCTTTCTTT

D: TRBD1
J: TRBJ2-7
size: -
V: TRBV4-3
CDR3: CASSRNRGYEQYF
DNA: TGCGCCAGCAGCCGAAACAGGGGATACGAGCAGTACTTC

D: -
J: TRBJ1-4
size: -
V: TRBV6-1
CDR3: CASSTRGTYNEKLFF
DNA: TGTGCCAGCAGTACCCGCGGGACTTATAATGAAAAACTGTTTTTT